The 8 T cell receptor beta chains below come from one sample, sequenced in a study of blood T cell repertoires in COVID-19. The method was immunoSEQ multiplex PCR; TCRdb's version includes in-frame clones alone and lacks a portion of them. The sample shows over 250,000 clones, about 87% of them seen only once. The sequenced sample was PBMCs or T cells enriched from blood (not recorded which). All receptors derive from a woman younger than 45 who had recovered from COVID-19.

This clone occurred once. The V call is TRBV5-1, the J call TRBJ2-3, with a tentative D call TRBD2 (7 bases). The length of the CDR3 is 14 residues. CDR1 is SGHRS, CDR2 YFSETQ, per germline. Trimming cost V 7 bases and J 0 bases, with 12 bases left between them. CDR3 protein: CASQRGGSTDTQYF. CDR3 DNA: TGCGCCAGCCAGAGGGGGGGCAGCACAGATACGCAGTATTTT. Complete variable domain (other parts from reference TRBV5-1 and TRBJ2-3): KAGVTQTPRYLIKTRGQQVTLSCSPISGHRSVSWYQQTPGQGLQFLFEYFSETQRNKGNFPGRFSGRQFSNSRSEMNVSTLELGDSALYLCASQRGGSTDTQYFGPGTRLTVL.

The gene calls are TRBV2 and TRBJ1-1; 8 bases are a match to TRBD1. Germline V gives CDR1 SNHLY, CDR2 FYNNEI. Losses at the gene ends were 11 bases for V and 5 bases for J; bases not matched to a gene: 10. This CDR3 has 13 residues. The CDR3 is CAGTQGAGTEAFF. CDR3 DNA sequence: TGTGCCGGGACGCAGGGGGCCGGAACTGAAGCTTTCTTT.

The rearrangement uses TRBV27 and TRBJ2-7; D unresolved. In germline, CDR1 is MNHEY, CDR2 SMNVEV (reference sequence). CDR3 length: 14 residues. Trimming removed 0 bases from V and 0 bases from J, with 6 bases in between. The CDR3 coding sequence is TGTGCCAGCAGTTTATCCACGAGCTCCTACGAGCAGTACTTC. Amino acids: CASSLSTSSYEQYF.

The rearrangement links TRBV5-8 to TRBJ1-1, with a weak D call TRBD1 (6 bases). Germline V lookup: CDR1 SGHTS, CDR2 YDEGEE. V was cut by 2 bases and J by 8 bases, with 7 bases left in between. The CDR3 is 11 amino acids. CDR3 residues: CASSFDREAFF. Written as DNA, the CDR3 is TGTGCCAGCAGCTTCGACAGGGAAGCTTTCTTT.

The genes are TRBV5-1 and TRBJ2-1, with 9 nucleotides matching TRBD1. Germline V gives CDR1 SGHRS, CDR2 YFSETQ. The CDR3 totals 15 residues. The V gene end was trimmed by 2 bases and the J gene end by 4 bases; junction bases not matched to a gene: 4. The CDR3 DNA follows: TGCGCCAGCAGCTTACTACAGGGGGCTTACAATGAGCAGTTCTTC. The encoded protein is CASSLLQGAYNEQFF.

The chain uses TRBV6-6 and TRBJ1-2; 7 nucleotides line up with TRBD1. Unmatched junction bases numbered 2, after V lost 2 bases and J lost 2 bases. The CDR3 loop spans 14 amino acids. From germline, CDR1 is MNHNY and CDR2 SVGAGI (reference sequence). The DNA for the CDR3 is TGTGCCAGCAGTTACACAGGGGACAACTATGGCTACACCTTC. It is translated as CASSYTGDNYGYTF.

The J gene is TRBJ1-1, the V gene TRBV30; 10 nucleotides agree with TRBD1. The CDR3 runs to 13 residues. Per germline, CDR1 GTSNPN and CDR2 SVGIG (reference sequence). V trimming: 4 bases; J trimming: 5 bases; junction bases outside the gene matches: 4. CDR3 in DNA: TGTGCCTGGACGGACAGGGGGGTAACTGAAGCTTTCTTT. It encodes CAWTDRGVTEAFF. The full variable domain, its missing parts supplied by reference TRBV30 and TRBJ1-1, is SQTIHQWPATLVQPVGSPLSLECTVEGTSNPNLYWYRQAAGRGLQLLFYSVGIGQISSEVPQNLSASRPQDRQFILSSKKLLLSDSGFYLCAWTDRGVTEAFFGQGTRLTVV.

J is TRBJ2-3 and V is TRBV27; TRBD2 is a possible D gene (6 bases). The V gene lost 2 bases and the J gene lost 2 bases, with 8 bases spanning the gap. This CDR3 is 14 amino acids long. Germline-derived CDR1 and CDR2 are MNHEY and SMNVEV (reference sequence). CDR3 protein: CASSLRGITDTQYF. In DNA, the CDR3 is TGTGCCAGCAGTTTACGGGGGATCACAGATACGCAGTATTTT.